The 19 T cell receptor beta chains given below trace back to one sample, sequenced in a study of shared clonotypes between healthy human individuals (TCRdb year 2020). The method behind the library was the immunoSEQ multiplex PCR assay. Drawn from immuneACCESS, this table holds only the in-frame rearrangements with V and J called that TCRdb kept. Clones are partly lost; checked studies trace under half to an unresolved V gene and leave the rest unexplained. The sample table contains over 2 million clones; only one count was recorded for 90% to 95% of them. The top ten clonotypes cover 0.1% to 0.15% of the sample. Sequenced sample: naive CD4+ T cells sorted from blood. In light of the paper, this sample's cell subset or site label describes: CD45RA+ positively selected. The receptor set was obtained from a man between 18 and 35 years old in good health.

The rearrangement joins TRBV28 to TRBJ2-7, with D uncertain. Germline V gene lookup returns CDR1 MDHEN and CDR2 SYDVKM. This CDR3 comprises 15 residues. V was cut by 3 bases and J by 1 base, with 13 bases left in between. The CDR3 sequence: CASSLLVGKSYEQYF. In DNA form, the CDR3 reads TGTGCCAGCAGTTTGTTGGTAGGGAAGTCCTACGAGCAGTACTTC. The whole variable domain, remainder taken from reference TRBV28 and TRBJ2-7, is DVKVTQSSRYLVKRTGEKVFLECVQDMDHENMFWYRQDPGLGLRLIYFSYDVKMKEKGDIPEGYSVSREKKERFSLILESASTNQTSMYLCASSLLVGKSYEQYFGPGTRLTVT.

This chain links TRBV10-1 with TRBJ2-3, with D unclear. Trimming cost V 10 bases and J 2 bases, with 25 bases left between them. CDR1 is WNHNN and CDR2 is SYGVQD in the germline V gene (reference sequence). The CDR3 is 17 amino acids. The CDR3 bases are TGCGCCAACATCGCAAGAGCCCCCGCCGGTTACACAGATACGCAGTATTTT. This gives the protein CANIARAPAGYTDTQYF.

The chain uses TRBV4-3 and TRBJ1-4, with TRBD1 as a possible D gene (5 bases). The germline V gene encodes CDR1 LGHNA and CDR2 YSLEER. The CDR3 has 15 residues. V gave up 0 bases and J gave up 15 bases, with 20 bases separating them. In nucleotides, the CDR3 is TGCGCCAGCAGCCAAGATACGCAGGGAAAGGAATATATGTTTTTT. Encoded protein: CASSQDTQGKEYMFF.

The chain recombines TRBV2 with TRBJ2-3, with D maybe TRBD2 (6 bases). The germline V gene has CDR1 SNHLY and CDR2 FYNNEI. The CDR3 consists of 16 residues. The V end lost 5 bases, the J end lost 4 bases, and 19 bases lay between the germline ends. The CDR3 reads CASSFPTGGTADTQYF. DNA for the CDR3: TGTGCCAGCAGTTTTCCCACCGGGGGTACCGCAGATACGCAGTATTTT.

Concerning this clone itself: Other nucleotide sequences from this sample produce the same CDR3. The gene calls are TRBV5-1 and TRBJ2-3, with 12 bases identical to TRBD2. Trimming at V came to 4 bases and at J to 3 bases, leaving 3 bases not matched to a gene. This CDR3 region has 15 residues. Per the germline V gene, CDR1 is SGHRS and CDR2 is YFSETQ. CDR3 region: CASSLGLAGTDTQYF. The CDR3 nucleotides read TGCGCCAGCAGCCTAGGACTAGCGGGGACAGATACGCAGTATTTT. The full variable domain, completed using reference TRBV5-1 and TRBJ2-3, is KAGVTQTPRYLIKTRGQQVTLSCSPISGHRSVSWYQQTPGQGLQFLFEYFSETQRNKGNFPGRFSGRQFSNSRSEMNVSTLELGDSALYLCASSLGLAGTDTQYFGPGTRLTVL.

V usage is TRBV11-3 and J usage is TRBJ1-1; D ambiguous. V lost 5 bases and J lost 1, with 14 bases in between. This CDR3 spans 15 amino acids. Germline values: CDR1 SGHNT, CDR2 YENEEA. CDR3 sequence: CASSTTRNGNTEAFF. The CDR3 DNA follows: TGTGCCAGCAGCACAACCCGGAACGGGAACACTGAAGCTTTCTTT.

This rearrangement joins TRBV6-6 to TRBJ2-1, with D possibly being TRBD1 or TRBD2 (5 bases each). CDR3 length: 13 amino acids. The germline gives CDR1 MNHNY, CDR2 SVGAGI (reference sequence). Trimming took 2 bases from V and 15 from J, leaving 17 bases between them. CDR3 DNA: TGTGCCAGCAGTTACCAAGGACGGGCGAGGGGGTTCTTC. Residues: CASSYQGRARGFF.

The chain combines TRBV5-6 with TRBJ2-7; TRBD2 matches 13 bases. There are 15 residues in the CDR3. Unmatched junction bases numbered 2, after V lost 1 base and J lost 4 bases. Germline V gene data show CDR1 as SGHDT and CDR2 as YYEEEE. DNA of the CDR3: TGTGCCAGCAGCTTGTTACTAGCGGGAGGGTACGAGCAGTACTTC. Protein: CASSLLLAGGYEQYF.

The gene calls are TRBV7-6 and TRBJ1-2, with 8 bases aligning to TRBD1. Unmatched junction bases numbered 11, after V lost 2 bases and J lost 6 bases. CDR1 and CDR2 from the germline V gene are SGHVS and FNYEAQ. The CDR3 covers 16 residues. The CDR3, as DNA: TGTGCCAGCAGCTTATACCCGAGACAGGGGCGGGATGGCTACACCTTC. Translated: CASSLYPRQGRDGYTF.

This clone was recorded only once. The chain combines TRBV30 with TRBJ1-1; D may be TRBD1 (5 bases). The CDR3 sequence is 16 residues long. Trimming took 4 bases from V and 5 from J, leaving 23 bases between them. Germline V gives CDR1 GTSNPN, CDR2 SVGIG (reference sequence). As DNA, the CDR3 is TGTGCCTGGACCGCCCCGGGACGGGGGTCTTTAACTGAAGCTTTCTTT. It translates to CAWTAPGRGSLTEAFF. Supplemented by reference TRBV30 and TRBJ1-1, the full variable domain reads SQTIHQWPATLVQPVGSPLSLECTVEGTSNPNLYWYRQAAGRGLQLLFYSVGIGQISSEVPQNLSASRPQDRQFILSSKKLLLSDSGFYLCAWTAPGRGSLTEAFFGQGTRLTVV.

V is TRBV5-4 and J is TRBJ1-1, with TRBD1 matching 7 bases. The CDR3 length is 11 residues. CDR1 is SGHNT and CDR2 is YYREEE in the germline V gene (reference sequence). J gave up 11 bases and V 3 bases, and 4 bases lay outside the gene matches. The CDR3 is CASSSQGRAFF. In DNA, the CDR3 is TGTGCCAGCAGCTCACAGGGGAGGGCTTTCTTT.

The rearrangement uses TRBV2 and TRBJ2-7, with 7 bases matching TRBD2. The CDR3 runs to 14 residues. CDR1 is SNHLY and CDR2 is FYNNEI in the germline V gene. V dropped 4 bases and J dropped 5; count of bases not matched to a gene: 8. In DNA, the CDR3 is TGTGCCAGCAGTGTCGCGGGAGCTCAGGACGAGCAGTACTTC. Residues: CASSVAGAQDEQYF.

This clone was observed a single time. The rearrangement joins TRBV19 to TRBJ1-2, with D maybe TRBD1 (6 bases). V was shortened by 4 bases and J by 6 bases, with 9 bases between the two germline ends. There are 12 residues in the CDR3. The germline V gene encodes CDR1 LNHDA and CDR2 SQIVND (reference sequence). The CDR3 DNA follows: TGTGCCAGTAGTAGAAACAGGGATGGCTACACCTTC. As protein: CASSRNRDGYTF.

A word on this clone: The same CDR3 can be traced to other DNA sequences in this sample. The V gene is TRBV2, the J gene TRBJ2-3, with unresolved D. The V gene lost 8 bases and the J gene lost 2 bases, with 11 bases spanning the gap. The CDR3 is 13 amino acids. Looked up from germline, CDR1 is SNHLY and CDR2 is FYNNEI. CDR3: CASRQVSTDTQYF. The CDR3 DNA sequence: TGTGCCAGCCGGCAGGTCTCCACAGATACGCAGTATTTT.

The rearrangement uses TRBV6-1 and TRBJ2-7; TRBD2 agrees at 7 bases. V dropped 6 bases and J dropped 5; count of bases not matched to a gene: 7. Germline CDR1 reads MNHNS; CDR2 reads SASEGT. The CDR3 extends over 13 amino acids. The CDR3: CASRLGGVDEQYF. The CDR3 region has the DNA TGTGCCAGCAGACTGGGGGGGGTGGACGAGCAGTACTTC.

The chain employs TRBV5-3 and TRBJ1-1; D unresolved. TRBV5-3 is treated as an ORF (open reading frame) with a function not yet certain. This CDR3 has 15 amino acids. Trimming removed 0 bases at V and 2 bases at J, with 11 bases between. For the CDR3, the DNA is TGTGCCAGAAGCTTGGTGGACGGAAATAACACTGAAGCTTTCTTT. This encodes CARSLVDGNNTEAFF.

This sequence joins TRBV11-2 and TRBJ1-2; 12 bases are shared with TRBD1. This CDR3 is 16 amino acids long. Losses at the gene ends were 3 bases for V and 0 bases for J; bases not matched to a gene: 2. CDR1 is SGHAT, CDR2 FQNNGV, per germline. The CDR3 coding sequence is TGTGCCAGCAGCTTGGGACAGGGGGCCTCTAACTATGGCTACACCTTC. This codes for CASSLGQGASNYGYTF.

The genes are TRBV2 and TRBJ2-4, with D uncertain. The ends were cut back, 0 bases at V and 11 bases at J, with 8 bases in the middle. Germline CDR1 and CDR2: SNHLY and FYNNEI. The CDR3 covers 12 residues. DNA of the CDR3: TGTGCCAGCAGTGAAGCTAGCCAGGTTCAGTACTTC. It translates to CASSEASQVQYF. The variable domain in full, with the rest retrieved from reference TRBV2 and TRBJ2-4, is EPEVTQTPSHQVTQMGQEVILRCVPISNHLYFYWYRQILGQKVEFLVSFYNNEISEKSEIFDDQFSVERPDGSNFTLKIRSTKLEDSAMYFCASSEASQVQYFGAGTRLSVL.

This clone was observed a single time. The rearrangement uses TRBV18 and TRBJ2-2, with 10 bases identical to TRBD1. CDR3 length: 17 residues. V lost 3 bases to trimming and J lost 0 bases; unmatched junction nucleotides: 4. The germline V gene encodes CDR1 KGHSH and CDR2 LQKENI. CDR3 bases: TGTGCCAGCTCACCGGGGGACAGGGGCCCGAACACCGGGGAGCTGTTTTTT. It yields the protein CASSPGDRGPNTGELFF.